The 27 T cell receptor beta chains below come from one sample, sequenced in a study of Graves' ophthalmopathy and Graves' hyperthyroidism. Scientists amplified the TCR beta CDR3 regions from RNA transcripts. The workflow started with a first-round RT-PCR run with HTBI primers and then moved on to a second-round multiplex PCR. TCRdb re-called the multiplex PCR reads with MiXCR, one entry per CDR3 protein. The table includes 600,000 to 650,000 distinct CDR3 sequences, approximately 22% detected once. Sequences were obtained from peripheral blood. Source of these receptors: a woman aged 18-29 years with stable Graves' hyperthyroidism. Some clones in this sample may be carry-over from other donors' samples.

This clonotype appeared many times. Germline is not matched at one junction end, which may reflect a read error. The chain has TRBV10-3 and TRBJ2-7, with 8 nucleotides matching TRBD1. The CDR3 sequence is 12 residues long. CDR1 and CDR2 (germline): ENHRY, SYGVKD. The chain's CDR3 is CAISESGWDRNF. CDR3 coding DNA: TGTGCCATCAGTGAGTCGGGGTGGGACAGGAACTTC.

In its sample, this clonotype was seen many times. This chain uses TRBV12-5 with TRBJ2-7; 7 positions match TRBD1. Germline V gives CDR1 LGHNT, CDR2 FRNRAP. V was clipped by 5 bases and J by 0 bases; unmatched bases: 10. The CDR3 length is 16 residues. CDR3 DNA sequence: TGTGCTAGTGGTCCAACGGACAGGCGTACCTCCTACGAGCAGTACTTC. This translates into CASGPTDRRTSYEQYF.

This clonotype has ten or more counts. V usage is TRBV6-1 and J usage is TRBJ1-2; D call uncertain. The CDR3 is 12 residues long. Germline CDR1 reads MNHNS; CDR2 reads SASEGT. V lost 6 bases and J lost 3, with 8 bases in between. CDR3 sequence: CASSATYYGYTF. The CDR3 DNA reads as TGTGCCAGCAGCGCGACCTACTATGGCTACACCTTC.

This clonotype was counted only a few times. The rearrangement joins TRBV28 to TRBJ2-5; maybe TRBD2 (7 bases). The CDR3 spans 14 residues. Germline-derived CDR1 and CDR2 are MDHEN and SYDVKM. The V gene lost 6 bases and the J gene lost 5 bases, with 16 bases spanning the gap. The CDR3 loop reads CASRPRRGRETQYF. The CDR3 DNA reads as TGTGCCAGCAGACCGAGGCGGGGGCGGGAGACCCAGTACTTC. Based on the CDR3 plus reference TRBV28 and TRBJ2-5, the full variable domain is DVKVTQSSRYLVKRTGEKVFLECVQDMDHENMFWYRQDPGLGLRLIYFSYDVKMKEKGDIPEGYSVSREKKERFSLILESASTNQTSMYLCASRPRRGRETQYFGPGTRLLVL.

The chain couples TRBV14 to TRBJ2-7; 12 nucleotides match TRBD2. The ends lost 1 base at V and 3 bases at J; junction bases unmatched: 4. CDR1 is SGHDN, CDR2 FVKESK, per germline. The CDR3 spans 16 residues. The CDR3 DNA follows: TGTGCCAGCAGCCAAGTCGGACTAGCGGGGTACTACGAGCAGTACTTC. Translated, it gives CASSQVGLAGYYEQYF.

This chain links TRBV30 with TRBJ2-7; 9 bases map to TRBD2. CDR3 size: 17 residues. Trimming took 3 bases from V and 0 from J; bases not matched to a gene: 12. Germline CDR1 is GTSNPN and CDR2 is SVGIG (reference sequence). DNA of the CDR3: TGTGCCTGGAGCGTTGTTAAGCGGGGGGTCAGCTCCTACGAGCAGTACTTC. Its protein product is CAWSVVKRGVSSYEQYF.

This clonotype was counted a few times. This rearrangement joins TRBV13 to TRBJ2-7; D possibly matches TRBD1 or TRBD2 (6 bases each). This CDR3 region has 16 residues. The germline V and J ends were trimmed by 5 bases and 9 bases, with 26 bases remaining between them. Germline values: CDR1 PRHDT, CDR2 FYEKMQ (reference sequence). This CDR3 is CASSPTGAGSRRGQYF. CDR3 sequence (DNA): TGTGCCAGCAGCCCAACGGGGGCAGGGTCCCGCAGGGGGCAGTACTTC. Filled out from reference TRBV13 and TRBJ2-7, the complete variable domain reads AAGVIQSPRHLIKEKRETATLKCYPIPRHDTVYWYQQGPGQDPQFLISFYEKMQSDKGSIPDRFSAQQFSDYHSELNMSSLELGDSALYFCASSPTGAGSRRGQYFGPGTRLTVT.

Many counts were recorded for this clonotype. This chain links TRBV6-5 with TRBJ1-1; 10 nucleotides agree with TRBD1. CDR1 is MNHEY and CDR2 is SVGAGI in the germline V gene. Trimming at V came to 2 bases and at J to 5 bases, leaving 8 bases not matched to a gene. This CDR3 has 16 residues. CDR3: CASSYPRTGGVTEAFF. The CDR3 DNA reads as TGTGCCAGCAGTTACCCAAGGACAGGGGGGGTAACTGAAGCTTTCTTT.

A few counts support this clonotype. The chain is built from TRBV20-1 and TRBJ1-5, with 9 bases aligning to TRBD1. The CDR3 loop spans 15 amino acids. V gave up 2 bases and J gave up 7 bases; unmatched junction bases: 9. Germline V gene sequence: CDR1 DFQATT, CDR2 SNEGSKA (reference sequence). The CDR3 nucleotides read TGCAGTGCTAGATGGTTACAGGGGGCATGGCAGCCCCAGCATTTT. Its translation is CSARWLQGAWQPQHF.

With respect to this clonotype: A read error may produce the germline difference seen at one junction end. This chain connects TRBV6-9 to TRBJ2-3; possible D gene TRBD2, 6 bases. CDR3 length equals 13 residues. Germline V gene lookup returns CDR1 MNHGY and CDR2 SVAAGI. The CDR3 region is CASSHSLCRRGYF. CDR3 DNA sequence: TGTGCCAGCAGTCATTCGTTATGCCGGCGGGGGTATTTT.

This clonotype was counted at least ten times. V gene TRBV6-2 or TRBV6-3 combines with J gene TRBJ2-7, with 7 bases aligning to TRBD1. With 2 bases clipped from V and 0 bases from J, the junction kept 4 bases outside the gene matches. The CDR3 is 15 amino acids. CDR1 MNHEY and CDR2 SVGEGT come from the germline V gene. The chain's CDR3 is CASSYRTGLSYEQYF. The CDR3 bases are TGTGCCAGCAGTTACCGGACAGGACTCTCCTACGAGCAGTACTTC.

This clonotype turned up a few times. The chain joins TRBV7-2 to TRBJ2-5; tentative D call: TRBD2 (6 bases). V was shortened by 1 base and J by 9 bases, with 15 bases between the two germline ends. The CDR3 is 14 amino acids. In germline, CDR1 is SGHTA, CDR2 FQGNSA. The CDR3: CASSLELSGVAQYF. In nucleotides, the CDR3 is TGTGCCAGCAGCTTAGAATTGTCGGGAGTAGCCCAGTACTTC.

This clonotype was counted ten times or more. The V call is TRBV28, the J call TRBJ2-6; D remains unclear. V was cut by 6 bases and J by 5 bases, with 17 bases left in between. CDR1 and CDR2 from the germline V gene are MDHEN and SYDVKM. The CDR3 runs to 16 residues. The CDR3 sequence: CASRQPGRLRANVLTF. CDR3 coding DNA: TGTGCCAGCAGGCAACCGGGCCGCCTAAGGGCCAACGTCCTGACTTTC.

The table lists this clonotype with many counts. The CDR3 reads CSAPRPSETQYF. The DNA of the CDR3 is TGCAGTGCCCCGAGACCGTCCGAGACCCAGTACTTC. V is TRBV20-1 and J is TRBJ2-5; D is uncertain. Trimming stripped 6 bases from V and 5 bases from J, with 13 bases between. Germline V lookup: CDR1 DFQATT, CDR2 SNEGSKA (reference sequence). The CDR3 length is 12 residues.

The chain joins TRBV20-1 to TRBJ1-1, with D possibly matching TRBD1 (5 bases). Germline CDR1 and CDR2: DFQATT and SNEGSKA (reference sequence). V was pared by 3 bases and J by 3 bases, with 11 bases between. This CDR3 spans 13 amino acids. The CDR3 reads CSASGKTDTEAFF. The CDR3 coding sequence is TGCAGTGCTAGCGGGAAGACAGACACTGAAGCTTTCTTT.

This clonotype was counted ten times or more. The chain recombines TRBV7-2 with TRBJ1-2; D not resolved. Germline V gene sequence: CDR1 SGHTA, CDR2 FQGNSA. There are 13 residues in the CDR3. Trimming left V 5 bases short and J 6 bases short, with 13 bases between. CDR3 in amino acids: CASSTRTLDGYTF. In DNA, the CDR3 is TGTGCCAGCAGCACAAGAACATTAGATGGCTACACCTTC.

The V gene is TRBV28, the J gene TRBJ1-5; TRBD1 matches at 9 bases. This CDR3 is built from 15 residues. Germline V lookup: CDR1 MDHEN, CDR2 SYDVKM. V dropped 3 bases and J dropped 8; count of bases not matched to a gene: 8. The CDR3 loop reads CASSFFKDRGKPQHF. CDR3 coding DNA: TGTGCCAGCAGTTTCTTTAAAGACAGGGGGAAGCCCCAGCATTTT.

This clonotype was seen at least ten times. This chain uses TRBV14 with TRBJ2-7, with 7 bases identical to TRBD2. CDR3 length: 14 residues. The J segment lost 3 bases and the V segment lost 1 base, leaving 3 bases of the junction unmatched. Germline lookup yields CDR1 SGHDN and CDR2 FVKESK. CDR3 DNA: TGTGCCAGCAGCCAAGGTTGGGAGGGCTACGAGCAGTACTTC. This encodes CASSQGWEGYEQYF.

The sample holds a few counts of this clonotype. The chain recombines TRBV3-1 with TRBJ2-7; the match to TRBD1 covers 7 bases. After removal of 0 bases from V and 12 bases from J, the junction contained 8 bases not matched to a gene. In germline, CDR1 is LGHDT, CDR2 YNNKEL (reference sequence). The CDR3 has 13 amino acids. The CDR3 nucleotides are TGTGCCAGCAGCCAAGACCCGGGACAGCCAACGTACTTC. It codes for CASSQDPGQPTYF.

Note on this clonotype: A read error is possible here, since a much larger clone lies one base away. The chain has TRBV5-5 and TRBJ1-5; D may be TRBD1 (5 bases). Germline CDR1 is SGHKS and CDR2 is YYEKEE (reference sequence). CDR3 length: 16 residues. The germline V and J ends were trimmed by 4 bases and 2 bases, with 16 bases remaining between them. For the CDR3, the DNA is TGTGCCAGCAGCGTGGTATCCGGCAGGGGCAATCAGCCCCAGCATTTT. Protein sequence: CASSVVSGRGNQPQHF.

This clonotype was seen repeatedly, ten times or more. This chain connects TRBV27 to TRBJ1-3; 7 bases are a match to TRBD1. The V gene end was trimmed by 3 bases and the J gene end by 4 bases; junction bases not matched to a gene: 3. Looked up from germline, CDR1 is MNHEY and CDR2 is SMNVEV (reference sequence). This CDR3 is 14 amino acids long. CDR3 loop: CASSLTGPGNTIYF. The CDR3, as DNA: TGTGCCAGCAGTTTGACAGGGCCCGGAAACACCATATATTTT.

This clonotype has a count of ten or more. The chain links TRBV7-8 to TRBJ2-7, with TRBD1 identical over 7 bases. Per the germline V gene, CDR1 is SGHVS and CDR2 is FQNEAQ. The V segment lost 2 bases and the J segment 2 bases; nucleotides outside the gene matches: 6. The CDR3 length is 15 residues. This CDR3 is CASSLFNRGPYEQYF. The CDR3 DNA reads TGTGCCAGCAGCTTATTTAATAGGGGGCCCTACGAGCAGTACTTC.

In its sample, this clonotype was seen a few times. The chain has TRBV19 and TRBJ2-2; D might be TRBD2 (6 bases). This CDR3 has 13 amino acids. CDR1 and CDR2 from the germline V gene are LNHDA and SQIVND (reference sequence). V lost 10 bases to trimming and J lost 5 bases, with 14 bases between them. CDR3 bases: TGTGCCACTCGCGGGACCCATACCGGGGAGCTGTTTTTT. Its protein product is CATRGTHTGELFF.

V is TRBV6-2 or TRBV6-3 and J is TRBJ2-7; 10 positions match TRBD2. The CDR3 is 14 residues long. Germline CDR1 is MNHEY and CDR2 is SVGEGT. V was pared by 5 bases and J by 7 bases, with 8 bases of the junction left unmatched. CDR3 DNA sequence: TGTGCCAGCAGTGCTATCTCTAGCGGGGGTGAGCAGTACTTC. Its protein product is CASSAISSGGEQYF.

This clonotype was seen only a few times. This chain links TRBV12-3 or TRBV12-4 with TRBJ1-5, with D unresolved. The ends were cut back, 3 bases at V and 9 bases at J, with 9 bases in the middle. The CDR3 consists of 12 residues. CDR3 sequence reads: CASSLAPWPQHF. The CDR3 DNA follows: TGTGCCAGCAGTTTGGCCCCCTGGCCCCAGCATTTT.

The V and J genes are TRBV9 and TRBJ1-1; D is perhaps TRBD1 (5 bases). Per the germline V gene, CDR1 is SGDLS and CDR2 is YYNGEE. CDR3 length: 14 amino acids. The germline V and J ends were trimmed by 3 bases and 1 base, with 10 bases remaining between them. CDR3 bases: TGTGCCAGCAGCGGAGGGGCGGGGAACACTGAAGCTTTCTTT. Translating it yields CASSGGAGNTEAFF.

This clonotype was observed at least ten times. The rearrangement joins TRBV12-3 or TRBV12-4 to TRBJ2-5, with unresolved D. This CDR3 comprises 13 residues. V shed 3 bases and J shed 1 base, with 6 bases lying between them. The CDR3 sequence is CASSLYLQETQYF. The CDR3 region has the DNA TGTGCCAGCAGTTTGTACCTCCAAGAGACCCAGTACTTC.